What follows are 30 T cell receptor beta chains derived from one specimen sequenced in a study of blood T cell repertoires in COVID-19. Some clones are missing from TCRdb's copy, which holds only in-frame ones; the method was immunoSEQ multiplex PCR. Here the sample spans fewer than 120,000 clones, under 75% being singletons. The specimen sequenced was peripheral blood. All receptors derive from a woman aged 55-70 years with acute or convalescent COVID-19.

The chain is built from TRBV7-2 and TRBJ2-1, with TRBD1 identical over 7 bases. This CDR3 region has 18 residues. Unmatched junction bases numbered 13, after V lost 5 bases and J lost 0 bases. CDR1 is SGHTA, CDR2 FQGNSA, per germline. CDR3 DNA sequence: TGTGCCAGCAGCCGGAGGCCCGGAACAGGGGCCTCCTACAATGAGCAGTTCTTC. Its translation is CASSRRPGTGASYNEQFF. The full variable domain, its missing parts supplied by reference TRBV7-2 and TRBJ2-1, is GAGVSQSPSNKVTEKGKDVELRCDPISGHTALYWYRQSLGQGLEFLIYFQGNSAPDKSGLPSDRFSAERTGGSVSTLTIQRTQQEDSAVYLCASSRRPGTGASYNEQFFGPGTRLTVL.

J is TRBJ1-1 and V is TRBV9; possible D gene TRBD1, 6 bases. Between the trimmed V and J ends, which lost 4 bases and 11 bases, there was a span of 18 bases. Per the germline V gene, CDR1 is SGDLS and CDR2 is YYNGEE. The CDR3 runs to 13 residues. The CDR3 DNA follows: TGTGCCAGCAGCCCCATCCCTCAGGGGTTGGCTTTCTTT. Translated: CASSPIPQGLAFF.

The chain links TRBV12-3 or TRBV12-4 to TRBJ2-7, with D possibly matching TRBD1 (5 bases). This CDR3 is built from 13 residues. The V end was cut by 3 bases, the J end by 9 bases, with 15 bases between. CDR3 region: CASSFDSARGQYF. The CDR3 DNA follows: TGTGCCAGCAGTTTCGACAGCGCAAGAGGGCAGTACTTC.

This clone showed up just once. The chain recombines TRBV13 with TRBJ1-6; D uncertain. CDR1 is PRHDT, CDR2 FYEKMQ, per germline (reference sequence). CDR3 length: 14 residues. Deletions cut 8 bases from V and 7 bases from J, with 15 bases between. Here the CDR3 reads CASRLLANNSPLHF. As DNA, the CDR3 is TGTGCCAGCCGACTGTTGGCCAACAATTCACCCCTCCACTTT.

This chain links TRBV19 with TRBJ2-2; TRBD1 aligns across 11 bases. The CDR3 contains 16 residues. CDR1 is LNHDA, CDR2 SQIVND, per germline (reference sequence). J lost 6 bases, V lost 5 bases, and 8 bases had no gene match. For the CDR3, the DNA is TGTGCCAGTAGTCCCTTGGACAGGGGGCGTTCCGGGGAGCTGTTTTTT. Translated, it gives CASSPLDRGRSGELFF.

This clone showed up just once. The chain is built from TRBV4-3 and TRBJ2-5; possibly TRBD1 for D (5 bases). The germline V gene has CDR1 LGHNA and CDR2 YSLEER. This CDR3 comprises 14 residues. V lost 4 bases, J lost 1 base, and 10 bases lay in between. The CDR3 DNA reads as TGCGCCAGCAGCCGGTCTACAGGCCAAGAGACCCAGTACTTC. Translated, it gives CASSRSTGQETQYF.

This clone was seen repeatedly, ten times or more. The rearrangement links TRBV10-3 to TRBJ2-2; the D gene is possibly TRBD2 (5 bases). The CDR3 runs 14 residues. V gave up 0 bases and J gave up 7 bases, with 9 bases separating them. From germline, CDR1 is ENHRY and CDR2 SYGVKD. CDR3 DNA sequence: TGTGCCATCAGTGAGTCGTCCCGGGACGGGGAGCTGTTTTTT. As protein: CAISESSRDGELFF.

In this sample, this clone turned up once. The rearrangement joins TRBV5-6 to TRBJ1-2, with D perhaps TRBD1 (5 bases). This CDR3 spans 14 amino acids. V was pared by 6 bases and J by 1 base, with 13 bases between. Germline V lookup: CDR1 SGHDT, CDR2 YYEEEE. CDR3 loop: CASTTGPSNYGYTF. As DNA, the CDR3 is TGTGCCAGCACAACAGGTCCCAGTAACTATGGCTACACCTTC.

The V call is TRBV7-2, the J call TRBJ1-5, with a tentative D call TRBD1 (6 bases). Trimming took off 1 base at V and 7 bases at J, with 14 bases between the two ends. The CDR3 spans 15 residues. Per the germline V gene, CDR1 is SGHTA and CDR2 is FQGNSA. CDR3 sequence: CASSLVSGDGQPQHF. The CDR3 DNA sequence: TGTGCCAGCAGCTTAGTATCAGGGGACGGACAGCCCCAGCATTTT. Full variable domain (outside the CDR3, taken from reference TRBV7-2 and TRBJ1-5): GAGVSQSPSNKVTEKGKDVELRCDPISGHTALYWYRQSLGQGLEFLIYFQGNSAPDKSGLPSDRFSAERTGGSVSTLTIQRTQQEDSAVYLCASSLVSGDGQPQHFGDGTRLSIL.

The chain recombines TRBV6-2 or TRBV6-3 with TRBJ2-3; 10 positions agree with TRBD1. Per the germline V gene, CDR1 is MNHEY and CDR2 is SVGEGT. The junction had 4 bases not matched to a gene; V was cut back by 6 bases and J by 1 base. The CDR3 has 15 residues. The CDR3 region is CASSDGTGGTDTQYF. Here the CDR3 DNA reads TGTGCCAGCAGCGACGGGACAGGGGGCACAGATACGCAGTATTTT.

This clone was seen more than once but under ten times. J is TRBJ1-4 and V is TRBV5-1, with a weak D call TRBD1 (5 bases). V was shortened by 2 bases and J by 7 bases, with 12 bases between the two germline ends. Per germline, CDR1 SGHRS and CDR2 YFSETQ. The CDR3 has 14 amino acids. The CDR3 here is CASSFGQGGEKLFF. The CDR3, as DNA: TGCGCCAGCAGCTTCGGGCAGGGAGGTGAAAAACTGTTTTTT. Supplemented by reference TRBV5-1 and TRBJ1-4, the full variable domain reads KAGVTQTPRYLIKTRGQQVTLSCSPISGHRSVSWYQQTPGQGLQFLFEYFSETQRNKGNFPGRFSGRQFSNSRSEMNVSTLELGDSALYLCASSFGQGGEKLFFGSGTQLSVL.

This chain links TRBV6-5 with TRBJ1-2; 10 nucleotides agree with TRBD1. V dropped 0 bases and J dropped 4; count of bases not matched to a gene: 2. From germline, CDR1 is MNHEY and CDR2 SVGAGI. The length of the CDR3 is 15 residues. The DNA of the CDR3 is TGTGCCAGCAGTTACTCGACAGGGGGCTCCTATGGCTACACCTTC. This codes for CASSYSTGGSYGYTF.

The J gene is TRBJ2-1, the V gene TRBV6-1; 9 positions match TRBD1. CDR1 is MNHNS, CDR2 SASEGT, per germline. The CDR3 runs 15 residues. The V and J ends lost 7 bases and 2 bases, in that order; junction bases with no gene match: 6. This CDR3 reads CASTLDRGPYNEQFF. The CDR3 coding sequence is TGTGCCAGCACCCTGGACAGGGGTCCCTACAATGAGCAGTTCTTC.

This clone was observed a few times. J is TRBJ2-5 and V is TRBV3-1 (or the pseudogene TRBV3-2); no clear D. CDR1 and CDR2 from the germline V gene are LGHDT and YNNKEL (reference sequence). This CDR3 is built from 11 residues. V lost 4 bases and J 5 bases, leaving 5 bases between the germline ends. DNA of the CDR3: TGTGCCAGCAGCCTTGAGGAGACCCAGTACTTC. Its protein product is CASSLEETQYF.

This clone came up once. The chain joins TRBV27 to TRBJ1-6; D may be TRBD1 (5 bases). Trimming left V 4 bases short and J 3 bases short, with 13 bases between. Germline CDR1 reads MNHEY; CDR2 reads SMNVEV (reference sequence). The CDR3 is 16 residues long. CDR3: CASSSPTASYNSPLHF. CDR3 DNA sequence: TGTGCCAGCAGTTCGCCGACAGCGAGCTATAATTCACCCCTCCACTTT.

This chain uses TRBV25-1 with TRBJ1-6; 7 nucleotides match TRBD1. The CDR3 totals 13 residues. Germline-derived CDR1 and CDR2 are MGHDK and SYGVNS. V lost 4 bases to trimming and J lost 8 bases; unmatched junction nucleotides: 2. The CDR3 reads CASSGQGYSPLHF. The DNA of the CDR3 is TGTGCCAGCAGTGGACAGGGATATTCACCCCTCCACTTT.

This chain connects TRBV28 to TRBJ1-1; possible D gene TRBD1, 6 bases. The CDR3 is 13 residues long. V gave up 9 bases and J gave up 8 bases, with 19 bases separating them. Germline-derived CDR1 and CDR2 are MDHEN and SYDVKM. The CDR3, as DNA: TGTGCCAGTGAGGTACAGGGCCCCTCAGAAGCTTTCTTT. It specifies CASEVQGPSEAFF. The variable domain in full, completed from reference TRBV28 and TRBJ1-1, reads DVKVTQSSRYLVKRTGEKVFLECVQDMDHENMFWYRQDPGLGLRLIYFSYDVKMKEKGDIPEGYSVSREKKERFSLILESASTNQTSMYLCASEVQGPSEAFFGQGTRLTVV.

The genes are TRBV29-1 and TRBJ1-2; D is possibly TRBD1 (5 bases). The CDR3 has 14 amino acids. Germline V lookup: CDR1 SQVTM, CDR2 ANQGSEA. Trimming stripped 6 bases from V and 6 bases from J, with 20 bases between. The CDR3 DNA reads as TGCAGCGTCCCAGAAAACAGGTTCCTCGATGGCTACACCTTC. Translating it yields CSVPENRFLDGYTF. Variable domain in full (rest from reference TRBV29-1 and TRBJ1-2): SAVISQKPSRDICQRGTSLTIQCQVDSQVTMMFWYRQQPGQSLTLIATANQGSEATYESGFVIDKFPISRPNLTFSTLTVSNMSPEDSSIYLCSVPENRFLDGYTFGSGTRLTVV.

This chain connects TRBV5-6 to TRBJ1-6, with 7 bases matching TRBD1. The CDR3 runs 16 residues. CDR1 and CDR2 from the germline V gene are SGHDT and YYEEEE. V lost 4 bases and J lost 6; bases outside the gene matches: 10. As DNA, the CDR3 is TGTGCCAGCAGCCTATCTCGACAGGGTACTAATTCACCCCTCCACTTT. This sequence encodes CASSLSRQGTNSPLHF.

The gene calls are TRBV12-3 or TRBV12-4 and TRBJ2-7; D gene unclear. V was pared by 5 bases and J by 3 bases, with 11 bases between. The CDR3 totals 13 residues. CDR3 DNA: TGTGCCAGCAGTCCAGAAAACCTCTACGAGCAGTACTTC. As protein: CASSPENLYEQYF.

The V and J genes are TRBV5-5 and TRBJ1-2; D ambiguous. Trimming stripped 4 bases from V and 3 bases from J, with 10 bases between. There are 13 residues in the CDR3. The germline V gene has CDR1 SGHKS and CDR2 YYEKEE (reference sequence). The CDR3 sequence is CASSPLGYYGYTF. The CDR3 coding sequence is TGTGCCAGCAGCCCACTCGGTTACTATGGCTACACCTTC.

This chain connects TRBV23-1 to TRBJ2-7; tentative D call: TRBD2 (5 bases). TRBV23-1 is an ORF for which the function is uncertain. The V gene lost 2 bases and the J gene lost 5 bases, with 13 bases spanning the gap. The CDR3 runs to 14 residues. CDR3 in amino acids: CASSQRGSRDEQYF. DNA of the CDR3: TGCGCCAGCAGTCAAAGAGGGTCCCGGGACGAGCAGTACTTC.

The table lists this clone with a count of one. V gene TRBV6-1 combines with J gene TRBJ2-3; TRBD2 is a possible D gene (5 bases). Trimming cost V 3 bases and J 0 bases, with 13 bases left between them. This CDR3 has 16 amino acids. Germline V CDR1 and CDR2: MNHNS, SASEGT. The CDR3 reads CASSEGWRLSTDTQYF. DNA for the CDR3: TGTGCCAGCAGTGAGGGGTGGAGGTTAAGCACAGATACGCAGTATTTT.

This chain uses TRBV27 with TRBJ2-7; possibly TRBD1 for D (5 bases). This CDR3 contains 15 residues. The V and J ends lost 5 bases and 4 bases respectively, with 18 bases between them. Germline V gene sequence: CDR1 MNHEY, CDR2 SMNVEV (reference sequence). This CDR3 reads CASSTDRRVGYEQYF. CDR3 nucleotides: TGTGCCAGCAGTACCGATCGCAGGGTCGGGTACGAGCAGTACTTC.

The CDR3: CSVLSGGAATQYF. The CDR3 nucleotides read TGCAGCGTTCTGAGCGGGGGGGCCGCTACGCAGTATTTT. V and J are TRBV29-1 and TRBJ2-3, with 10 bases lining up with TRBD2. This CDR3 comprises 13 residues. V was pared by 5 bases and J by 8 bases, with 7 bases of the junction left unmatched. The germline V gene encodes CDR1 SQVTM and CDR2 ANQGSEA.

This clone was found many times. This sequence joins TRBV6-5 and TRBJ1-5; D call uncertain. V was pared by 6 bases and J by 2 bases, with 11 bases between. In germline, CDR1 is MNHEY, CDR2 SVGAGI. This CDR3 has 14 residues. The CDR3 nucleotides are TGTGCCAGCAGCCCACGGGAACGCAATCAGCCCCAGCATTTT. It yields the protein CASSPRERNQPQHF.

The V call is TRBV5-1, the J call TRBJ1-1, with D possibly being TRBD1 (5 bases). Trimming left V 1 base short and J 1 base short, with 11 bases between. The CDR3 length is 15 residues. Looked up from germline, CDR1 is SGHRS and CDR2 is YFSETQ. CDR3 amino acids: CASSLSGTSNTEAFF. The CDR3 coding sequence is TGCGCCAGCAGCTTGTCCGGGACTTCGAACACTGAAGCTTTCTTT.

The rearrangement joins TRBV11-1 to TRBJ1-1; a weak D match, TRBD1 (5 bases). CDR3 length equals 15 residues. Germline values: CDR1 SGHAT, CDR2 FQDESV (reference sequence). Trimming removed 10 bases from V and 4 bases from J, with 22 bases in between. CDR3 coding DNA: TGTGCCACCGTACAGTATTCAGGGTTGGGCACTGAAGCTTTCTTT. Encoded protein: CATVQYSGLGTEAFF. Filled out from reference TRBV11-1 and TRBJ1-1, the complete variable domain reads EAEVAQSPRYKITEKSQAVAFWCDPISGHATLYWYRQILGQGPELLVQFQDESVVDDSQLPKDRFSAERLKGVDSTLKIQPAELGDSAMYLCATVQYSGLGTEAFFGQGTRLTVV.

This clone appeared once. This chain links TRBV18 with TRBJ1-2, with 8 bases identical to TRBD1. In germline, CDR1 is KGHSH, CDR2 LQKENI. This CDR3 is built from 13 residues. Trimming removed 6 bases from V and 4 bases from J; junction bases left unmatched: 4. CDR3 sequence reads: CASSADRGYGYTF. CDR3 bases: TGTGCCAGCTCGGCCGACAGGGGCTATGGCTACACCTTC.

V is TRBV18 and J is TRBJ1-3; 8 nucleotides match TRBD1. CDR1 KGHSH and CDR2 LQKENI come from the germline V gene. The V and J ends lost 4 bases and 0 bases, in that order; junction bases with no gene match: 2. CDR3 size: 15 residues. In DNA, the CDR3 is TGTGCCAGCTCACGGGACAGGACCTCTGGAAACACCATATATTTT. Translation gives CASSRDRTSGNTIYF.